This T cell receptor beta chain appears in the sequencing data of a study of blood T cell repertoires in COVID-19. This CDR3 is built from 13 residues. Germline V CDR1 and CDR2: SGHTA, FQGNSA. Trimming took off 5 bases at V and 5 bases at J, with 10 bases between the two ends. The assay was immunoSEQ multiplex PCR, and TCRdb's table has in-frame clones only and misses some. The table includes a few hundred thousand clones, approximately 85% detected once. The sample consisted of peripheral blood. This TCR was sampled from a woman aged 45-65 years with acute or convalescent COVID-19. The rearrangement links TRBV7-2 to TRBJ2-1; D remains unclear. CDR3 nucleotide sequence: TGTGCCAGCAGCCCGGAGTCTAACAATGAGCAGTTCTTC. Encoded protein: CASSPESNNEQFF.